One sample yielded the 14 T cell receptor beta chains listed below, sequenced in a study of blood T cell repertoires in COVID-19. Libraries were prepared by immunoSEQ multiplex PCR; TCRdb keeps only in-frame clonotypes and omits some of them. The sample contains about 57,000 clones, around 80% of which appear only once. The sample comprised peripheral blood. All receptors come from an elderly woman with acute or convalescent COVID-19.

The chain carries TRBV18 and TRBJ2-1; the match to TRBD2 covers 11 bases. The CDR3 is made up of 15 amino acids. Unmatched junction bases numbered 5, after V lost 3 bases and J lost 7 bases. The germline gives CDR1 KGHSH, CDR2 LQKENI. The CDR3 DNA sequence: TGTGCCAGCTCACCTTCTAGCGGGAGGACTAATGAGCAGTTCTTC. It is translated as CASSPSSGRTNEQFF. Using reference TRBV18 and TRBJ2-1 for the parts outside the CDR3, the full variable domain is NAGVMQNPRHLVRRRGQEARLRCSPMKGHSHVYWYRQLPEEGLKFMVYLQKENIIDESGMPKERFSAEFPKEGPSILRIQQVVRGDSAAYFCASSPSSGRTNEQFFGPGTRLTVL.

The V and J genes are TRBV3-1 (or the pseudogene TRBV3-2) and TRBJ2-7; 9 bases line up with TRBD2. The CDR3 has 16 amino acids. The germline V gene has CDR1 LGHDT and CDR2 YNNKEL (reference sequence). Germline trimming cut 0 bases from V and 3 bases from J; bases unmatched to any gene: 6. Here the CDR3 reads CASSQDGLAGNYEQYF. CDR3 bases: TGTGCCAGCAGCCAAGATGGCCTAGCGGGGAACTACGAGCAGTACTTC.

The V gene is TRBV19, the J gene TRBJ1-5, with 9 nucleotides matching TRBD1. This CDR3 has 13 amino acids. The V and J ends lost 5 bases and 6 bases, in that order; junction bases with no gene match: 2. Germline V lookup: CDR1 LNHDA, CDR2 SQIVND (reference sequence). The CDR3 DNA is TGTGCCAGTAGTGGGGACAGGGTTCAGCCCCAGCATTTT. Protein sequence: CASSGDRVQPQHF.

This chain joins TRBV7-8 and TRBJ2-5; 14 bases line up with TRBD2. V dropped 0 bases and J dropped 4; count of bases not matched to a gene: 10. This CDR3 comprises 19 residues. The germline gives CDR1 SGHVS, CDR2 FQNEAQ. This chain's CDR3 is CASSLAGTSGRRIGETQYF. As DNA, the CDR3 is TGTGCCAGCAGCTTAGCGGGGACTAGCGGGAGAAGGATAGGAGAGACCCAGTACTTC.

The chain recombines TRBV6-5 with TRBJ2-7; D is unclear. The V end was cut by 4 bases, the J end by 3 bases, with 7 bases between. This CDR3 has 12 amino acids. In germline, CDR1 is MNHEY, CDR2 SVGAGI. CDR3 sequence (DNA): TGTGCCAGCAGTTCCCAACACTACGAGCAGTACTTC. Amino acid sequence: CASSSQHYEQYF.

The chain links TRBV2 to TRBJ2-2; maybe TRBD1 (6 bases). Germline CDR1 and CDR2: SNHLY and FYNNEI. This CDR3 comprises 15 residues. With 10 bases removed from V and 1 base from J, the gap between germline ends came to 16 bases. CDR3 DNA sequence: TGTGCCACCAGGCTTGGGGGCCTGAACACCGGGGAGCTGTTTTTT. The encoded protein is CATRLGGLNTGELFF.

This chain joins TRBV19 and TRBJ2-5; TRBD1 is a possible D gene (6 bases). Between the trimmed V and J ends, which lost 6 bases and 2 bases, there was a span of 13 bases. Germline CDR1 and CDR2: LNHDA and SQIVND (reference sequence). CDR3 length: 14 residues. This CDR3 reads CASSRGAIQETQYF. The CDR3 DNA follows: TGTGCCAGTAGCAGGGGAGCGATACAAGAGACCCAGTACTTC.

V is TRBV11-2 and J is TRBJ1-2; 10 bases map to TRBD1. V shed 0 bases, J shed 1 base, and the junction held 11 bases outside the gene matches. In germline, CDR1 is SGHAT, CDR2 FQNNGV. This CDR3 contains 19 residues. The CDR3 sequence: CASSLDLFPTGGFNYGYTF. In DNA, the CDR3 is TGTGCCAGCAGCTTAGATCTTTTCCCGACAGGGGGCTTTAACTATGGCTACACCTTC.

The chain recombines TRBV7-2 with TRBJ2-5, with D tentatively TRBD1 (6 bases). Trimming cost V 5 bases and J 4 bases, with 14 bases left between them. Germline V CDR1 and CDR2: SGHTA, FQGNSA. The CDR3 runs 14 residues. CDR3 loop: CASSKVQGAETQYF. The CDR3 DNA is TGTGCCAGCAGCAAAGTACAGGGAGCAGAGACCCAGTACTTC.

The chain links TRBV10-2 to TRBJ2-5; 8 positions match TRBD2. The trim removed 2 bases at V and 0 bases at J, leaving 14 bases unmatched. Germline V CDR1 and CDR2: WSHSY, SAAADI. CDR3 length: 19 amino acids. CDR3 sequence: CASSEAAGAGGGYQETQYF. The CDR3 region has the DNA TGCGCCAGCAGTGAGGCCGCGGGGGCGGGCGGGGGGTACCAAGAGACCCAGTACTTC.

The chain is built from TRBV7-8 and TRBJ2-2; TRBD1 matches 7 bases. Germline lookup yields CDR1 SGHVS and CDR2 FQNEAQ. The CDR3 length is 15 residues. Trimming cost V 4 bases and J 4 bases; bases outside gene matches: 6. CDR3 nucleotides: TGTGCCAGCAGCTCCGAGGGACAGACCACCGGGGAGCTGTTTTTT. Its protein is CASSSEGQTTGELFF. The variable domain in full, with the rest retrieved from reference TRBV7-8 and TRBJ2-2, is GAGVSQSPRYKVAKRGQDVALRCDPISGHVSLFWYQQALGQGPEFLTYFQNEAQLDKSGLPSDRFFAERPEGSVSTLKIQRTQQEDSAVYLCASSSEGQTTGELFFGEGSRLTVL.

This chain links TRBV29-1 with TRBJ2-7; D is unresolved. Per the germline V gene, CDR1 is SQVTM and CDR2 is ANQGSEA. CDR3 length equals 11 residues. V was trimmed by 6 bases and J by 6 bases, leaving 12 bases between them. The CDR3 sequence is CSVITVGEQYF. The CDR3 region has the DNA TGCAGCGTAATTACAGTTGGCGAGCAGTACTTC.

V is TRBV7-9 and J is TRBJ2-3; D remains unclear. Per germline, CDR1 SEHNR and CDR2 FQNEAQ (reference sequence). The CDR3 totals 13 residues. V was clipped by 1 base and J by 3 bases, with 5 bases between them. This CDR3 reads CASSLGQTDTQYF. The DNA of the CDR3 is TGTGCCAGCAGCTTAGGGCAAACAGATACGCAGTATTTT.

The chain couples TRBV27 to TRBJ2-7, with a weak D call TRBD1 (5 bases). The CDR3 extends over 14 amino acids. CDR1 is MNHEY, CDR2 SMNVEV, per germline (reference sequence). The germline V and J ends were trimmed by 3 bases and 3 bases, with 12 bases remaining between them. This CDR3 is CASSFYLGDYEQYF. CDR3 DNA: TGTGCCAGCAGTTTTTACCTAGGGGACTACGAGCAGTACTTC.